These T cell receptor beta chains were read from a single sample in a study of blood T cell repertoires in COVID-19. Profiled with immunoSEQ multiplex PCR; TCRdb holds only in-frame clones, not every one. This sample carries 95,000 or so clones, roughly four fifths of them seen once, and the ten largest clones take under 5.5%. The source material was peripheral blood. The source of these receptors is an elderly man with COVID-19, enrolled during active disease. The CDR3 runs from the conserved cysteine through the conserved F or W. Fields, in order: V gene, J gene, D gene, clone size, CDR3 DNA, CDR3 protein. A D gene is named only where the DNA matches it firmly. The size of a clone is reported for some rows only, either as once, few or many, or as a class for expanded clones.

v_call: TRBV5-1
j_call: TRBJ1-4
d_call: NA
clone_size: once
cdr3_nt: TGCGCCAGCAGCCTACCGTCGCGGGAAAAACTGTTTTTT
cdr3_aa: CASSLPSREKLFF

v_call: TRBV6-6
j_call: TRBJ1-3
d_call: TRBD1
clone_size: few
cdr3_nt: TGTGCCAGCAGTCTCGCGACAGGGGTGAGCTCTGGAAACACCATATATTTT
cdr3_aa: CASSLATGVSSGNTIYF

v_call: TRBV12-2
j_call: TRBJ1-5
d_call: NA
clone_size: NA
cdr3_nt: TGTGCAAGTCCCGGGACAGGGAAGTATCAGCCCCAGCATTTT
cdr3_aa: CASPGTGKYQPQHF

v_call: TRBV5-1
j_call: TRBJ2-3
d_call: NA
clone_size: NA
cdr3_nt: TGCGCCAGCAGCTTGTCACTAGCTAGGACAGATACGCAGTATTTT
cdr3_aa: CASSLSLARTDTQYF

v_call: TRBV19
j_call: TRBJ2-1
d_call: TRBD2
clone_size: NA
cdr3_nt: TGTGCCAGTAGTATCACCTCCAGCGGGACCCGCCGAGAGCAGTTCTTC
cdr3_aa: CASSITSSGTRREQFF

v_call: TRBV9
j_call: TRBJ1-6
d_call: NA
clone_size: NA
cdr3_nt: TGTGCCAGCAGCGCGACAGGAGACTATAATTCACCCCTCCACTTT
cdr3_aa: CASSATGDYNSPLHF

v_call: TRBV28
j_call: TRBJ1-6
d_call: NA
clone_size: NA
cdr3_nt: TGTGCCAGCAGTTTGCTAATGTCGCCCCTCCACTTT
cdr3_aa: CASSLLMSPLHF

v_call: TRBV19
j_call: TRBJ2-5
d_call: NA
clone_size: NA
cdr3_nt: TGTGCCAGTAGTAAGGACAGGGCGGGAGCTCAAGAGACCCAGTACTTC
cdr3_aa: CASSKDRAGAQETQYF

v_call: TRBV7-8
j_call: TRBJ1-5
d_call: TRBD1
clone_size: NA
cdr3_nt: TGTGCCAGCAGCTTAGTACAGGGGGCGCCGGGCAATCAGCCCCAGCATTTT
cdr3_aa: CASSLVQGAPGNQPQHF

v_call: TRBV11-2
j_call: TRBJ1-2
d_call: TRBD1
clone_size: NA
cdr3_nt: TGTGCCAGCAGCTTAGATCTGAGGGGGCAGGTTGGCTACACCTTC
cdr3_aa: CASSLDLRGQVGYTF

v_call: TRBV19
j_call: TRBJ1-5
d_call: NA
clone_size: NA
cdr3_nt: TGTGCCAGTAGTCCACCTCAGGGGACGGGTCAGCCCCAGCATTTT
cdr3_aa: CASSPPQGTGQPQHF

v_call: TRBV6-6
j_call: TRBJ2-1
d_call: TRBD2
clone_size: NA
cdr3_nt: TGTGCCAGCAGTTATGGGCGGGGGTTAGGCGACAATGAGCAGTTCTTC
cdr3_aa: CASSYGRGLGDNEQFF

v_call: TRBV24-1
j_call: TRBJ2-1
d_call: TRBD2
clone_size: NA
cdr3_nt: TGTGCCACCAGTGGCTTAGCGGGGGTGAATGAGCAGTTCTTC
cdr3_aa: CATSGLAGVNEQFF

v_call: TRBV10-3
j_call: TRBJ2-7
d_call: NA
clone_size: NA
cdr3_nt: TGTGCCACCTCAGGGTCCGGCGGGAACTACGAGCAGTACTTC
cdr3_aa: CATSGSGGNYEQYF

v_call: TRBV29-1
j_call: TRBJ2-3
d_call: NA
clone_size: NA
cdr3_nt: TGCAGCGTTGAGGCCAACACAGATACGCAGTATTTT
cdr3_aa: CSVEANTDTQYF

v_call: TRBV28
j_call: TRBJ2-5
d_call: NA
clone_size: NA
cdr3_nt: TGTGCCAGCAGTTCCCGGGACTGGCCTCAAGAGACCCAGTACTTC
cdr3_aa: CASSSRDWPQETQYF

v_call: TRBV5-1
j_call: TRBJ1-1
d_call: NA
clone_size: NA
cdr3_nt: TGCGCCAGCAGCGCAGGGAGGACTGAAGCTTTCTTT
cdr3_aa: CASSAGRTEAFF

v_call: TRBV6-4
j_call: TRBJ2-3
d_call: TRBD2
clone_size: few
cdr3_nt: TGTGCCAGCAGTTGGACTAGCAGCACAGATACGCAGTATTTT
cdr3_aa: CASSWTSSTDTQYF

v_call: TRBV7-8
j_call: TRBJ2-3
d_call: NA
clone_size: NA
cdr3_nt: TGTGCCAGCAGCTTAGGGCCCTCCAGCACAGATACGCAGTATTTT
cdr3_aa: CASSLGPSSTDTQYF

v_call: TRBV5-4
j_call: TRBJ1-6
d_call: NA
clone_size: NA
cdr3_nt: TGTGCCAGCAGCCTCGACAGGCGGAACTCACCCCTCCACTTT
cdr3_aa: CASSLDRRNSPLHF

v_call: TRBV3-1/TRBV3-2
j_call: TRBJ1-2
d_call: TRBD1
clone_size: NA
cdr3_nt: TGTGCCAGCAGCCAAAACAGGGGGCAGAGCTATGGCTACACCTTC
cdr3_aa: CASSQNRGQSYGYTF

v_call: TRBV19
j_call: TRBJ1-1
d_call: TRBD1
clone_size: few
cdr3_nt: TGTGCCAGTAGGCCTACAGGGGGCGTCCCTGAAGCTTTCTTT
cdr3_aa: CASRPTGGVPEAFF

v_call: TRBV4-2
j_call: TRBJ2-3
d_call: NA
clone_size: NA
cdr3_nt: TGTGCCAGCAGCTCCATCCTGGACTACACTGGAGCGGATACGCAGTATTTT
cdr3_aa: CASSSILDYTGADTQYF

v_call: TRBV5-6
j_call: TRBJ1-1
d_call: TRBD1
clone_size: NA
cdr3_nt: TGTGCCAGCAGCCCCGACAGGGGGCTCCCGAACACTGAAGCTTTCTTT
cdr3_aa: CASSPDRGLPNTEAFF

v_call: TRBV2
j_call: TRBJ2-1
d_call: NA
clone_size: NA
cdr3_nt: TGTGCCAGCAGTCCTGACAGGGAGGGTAGCGGGAATTACGGGTTCTTC
cdr3_aa: CASSPDREGSGNYGFF

v_call: TRBV19
j_call: TRBJ1-2
d_call: NA
clone_size: NA
cdr3_nt: TGTGCCAGTAAGAAGGGAGGAGTCTATGGCTACACCTTC
cdr3_aa: CASKKGGVYGYTF

v_call: TRBV27
j_call: TRBJ1-5
d_call: NA
clone_size: NA
cdr3_nt: TGTGCCAGCGGTGACTACAATCAGCCCCAGCATTTT
cdr3_aa: CASGDYNQPQHF

v_call: TRBV18
j_call: TRBJ1-1
d_call: TRBD1
clone_size: NA
cdr3_nt: TGTGCCAGCTCATCGAGACAGGGCCAGAACACTGAAGCTTTCTTT
cdr3_aa: CASSSRQGQNTEAFF

v_call: TRBV6-1
j_call: TRBJ1-1
d_call: NA
clone_size: NA
cdr3_nt: TGTGCCAGCAGTGAATTAATTGGCTGGGGCGCTTTCTTT
cdr3_aa: CASSELIGWGAFF

v_call: TRBV7-8
j_call: TRBJ1-6
d_call: TRBD1
clone_size: NA
cdr3_nt: TGTGCCAGCAGCCAGTCTAGGGGGCCTAATTCACCCCTCCACTTT
cdr3_aa: CASSQSRGPNSPLHF

v_call: TRBV27
j_call: TRBJ1-2
d_call: NA
clone_size: NA
cdr3_nt: TGTGCCAGCAGTTCAACGCAGGGTAGGGGCTACACCTTC
cdr3_aa: CASSSTQGRGYTF

v_call: TRBV19
j_call: TRBJ1-1
d_call: NA
clone_size: few
cdr3_nt: TGTGCCAGTAGTATTTATCAACCGGCGCCGGGCCAGGCCGGGGGGACTTTCTTT
cdr3_aa: CASSIYQPAPGQAGGTFF

v_call: TRBV7-6
j_call: TRBJ2-3
d_call: TRBD2
clone_size: NA
cdr3_nt: TGTGCCAGCAGCTACCTAGCGGGTGGGACAGATACGCAGTATTTT
cdr3_aa: CASSYLAGGTDTQYF

v_call: TRBV11-2
j_call: TRBJ1-1
d_call: NA
clone_size: once
cdr3_nt: TGTGCCAGCAGCTTAGATCTGGTGGGCAGGGGTGAAGCTTTCTTT
cdr3_aa: CASSLDLVGRGEAFF

v_call: TRBV6-4
j_call: TRBJ2-1
d_call: NA
clone_size: NA
cdr3_nt: TGTGCCAGCAGTGACTCTGACCGCGGCAATGAGCAGTTCTTC
cdr3_aa: CASSDSDRGNEQFF

v_call: TRBV28
j_call: TRBJ1-2
d_call: NA
clone_size: NA
cdr3_nt: TGTGCCAGCAGGGTCACAGGGCTATACTATGGCTACACCTTC
cdr3_aa: CASRVTGLYYGYTF

v_call: TRBV7-2
j_call: TRBJ2-1
d_call: TRBD1
clone_size: NA
cdr3_nt: TGTGCCAGCAGCTTAGCCAGGGGGCTTTACAATGAGCAGTTCTTC
cdr3_aa: CASSLARGLYNEQFF

v_call: TRBV18
j_call: TRBJ1-6
d_call: NA
clone_size: NA
cdr3_nt: TGTGCCAGCTCACCAAACCAGGGGAGTTCACCCCTCCACTTT
cdr3_aa: CASSPNQGSSPLHF

v_call: TRBV7-3
j_call: TRBJ2-3
d_call: TRBD2
clone_size: NA
cdr3_nt: TGTGCCAGCAGAAGCGGGGGCACAGATACGCAGTATTTT
cdr3_aa: CASRSGGTDTQYF

v_call: TRBV20-1
j_call: TRBJ2-3
d_call: NA
clone_size: NA
cdr3_nt: TGCAGTGCTAGGCGGGTAGATACGCAGTATTTT
cdr3_aa: CSARRVDTQYF

v_call: TRBV18
j_call: TRBJ2-1
d_call: TRBD1
clone_size: NA
cdr3_nt: TGTGCCAGCTCACCCCAGAAATACCGGGACAGGTCAGTCTTC
cdr3_aa: CASSPQKYRDRSVF

v_call: TRBV7-2
j_call: TRBJ2-2
d_call: TRBD1
clone_size: few
cdr3_nt: TGTGCCAGCAGCCGGGACAGGGGAACCGGGGAGCTGTTTTTT
cdr3_aa: CASSRDRGTGELFF

v_call: TRBV7-9
j_call: TRBJ2-5
d_call: TRBD1
clone_size: NA
cdr3_nt: TGTGCCAGCAGCTTAGCAGGACAGGGAGAGACCCAGTACTTC
cdr3_aa: CASSLAGQGETQYF

v_call: TRBV27
j_call: TRBJ2-1
d_call: TRBD1
clone_size: NA
cdr3_nt: TGTGCCAGTGAGGGGGCTTTTTCGCGTTTGGGTCACAATGAGCAGTTCTTC
cdr3_aa: CASEGAFSRLGHNEQFF

v_call: TRBV28
j_call: TRBJ1-4
d_call: TRBD1
clone_size: few
cdr3_nt: TGTGCCAGCAGGCTACAGGGGCATAATGAAAAACTGTTTTTT
cdr3_aa: CASRLQGHNEKLFF